Shown below are 10 T cell receptor beta chains from a single sample sequenced in a study of OX40 agonist ivuxolimab in advanced cancers. The table came from immunoSEQ multiplex PCR; TCRdb's copy has only in-frame clones and leaves some out. The sample includes fewer than 50,000 clones, more than 70% seen only once; the top ten take approximately 0.62%. The sample here was CD4+ or CD8+ T cells sorted from blood, taken in a trial of the OX40 agonist ivuxolimab. Every receptor here comes from an adult with an advanced solid tumor such as melanoma, head and neck, liver or kidney cancer.

DNA of the CDR3: TGTGCCAGCAGTGAGGTGCGATATCAGCCCCAGCATTTT. Amino acids: CASSEVRYQPQHF. J is TRBJ1-5 and V is TRBV2; D not certain. The CDR3 runs 13 residues. Germline V gene lookup returns CDR1 SNHLY and CDR2 FYNNEI. The ends were cut back, 3 bases at V and 5 bases at J, with 8 bases in the middle.

The chain carries TRBV5-5 and TRBJ1-1, with TRBD1 as a possible D gene (6 bases). Per the germline V gene, CDR1 is SGHKS and CDR2 is YYEKEE (reference sequence). The V gene lost 5 bases and the J gene lost 7 bases, with 21 bases spanning the gap. The CDR3 is made up of 15 amino acids. The CDR3 sequence is CASRLSGTTTFEAFF. DNA of the CDR3: TGTGCCAGCAGGCTCTCCGGGACAACCACTTTTGAAGCTTTCTTT.

This clone was picked up one time. Additional DNA sequences in this sample encode the identical CDR3. The J gene is TRBJ1-2, the V gene TRBV5-6, with D perhaps TRBD1 (5 bases). The germline V and J ends were trimmed by 0 bases and 7 bases, with 10 bases remaining between them. CDR3 length: 13 residues. Germline V CDR1 and CDR2: SGHDT, YYEEEE. The CDR3 DNA reads as TGTGCCAGCAGCTTGGCTGGGGGTAGTGGCTACACCTTC. Protein: CASSLAGGSGYTF.

The CDR3 sequence: CASSPDSFAGYTF. As DNA, the CDR3 is TGCGCCAGCAGCCCTGACAGTTTTGCTGGCTACACCTTC. This chain uses TRBV5-1 with TRBJ1-2, with a tentative D call TRBD1 (5 bases). Germline assignment: CDR1 SGHRS and CDR2 YFSETQ. With 4 bases removed from V and 7 bases from J, the gap between germline ends came to 14 bases. This CDR3 is 13 amino acids long.

V gene TRBV5-4 combines with J gene TRBJ2-7, with D possibly TRBD2 on 5 matching bases. Germline V gives CDR1 SGHNT, CDR2 YYREEE (reference sequence). Trimming pared 1 base from V and 6 bases from J, leaving 14 bases between. This CDR3 has 14 amino acids. For the CDR3, the DNA is TGTGCCAGCAGCTTGCCCGGGGAGTCGCGCGAGCAGTACTTC. Its protein is CASSLPGESREQYF. The complete variable domain, with remaining parts taken from reference TRBV5-4 and TRBJ2-7, reads ETGVTQSPTHLIKTRGQQVTLRCSSQSGHNTVSWYQQALGQGPQFIFQYYREEENGRGNFPPRFSGLQFPNYSSELNVNALELDDSALYLCASSLPGESREQYFGPGTRLTVT.

The chain is built from TRBV9 and TRBJ1-2; the match to TRBD1 covers 9 bases. The germline V gene encodes CDR1 SGDLS and CDR2 YYNGEE. V trimming: 4 bases; J trimming: 8 bases; junction bases outside the gene matches: 18. The CDR3 extends over 17 amino acids. DNA for the CDR3: TGTGCCAGCAGCCCGCAAACGGGACAGGGAATTACGTCCGGCTACACCTTC. Translated, it gives CASSPQTGQGITSGYTF.

This clone was seen once. V gene TRBV6-1 combines with J gene TRBJ2-2, with D hard to call. The CDR3 extends over 10 amino acids. Germline V CDR1 and CDR2: MNHNS, SASEGT. Trimming stripped 5 bases from V and 9 bases from J, with 4 bases between. CDR3 in amino acids: CASSRRELFF. The CDR3 DNA follows: TGTGCCAGCAGTCGGAGGGAGCTGTTTTTT.

This clone was picked up a small number of times. Sequence at one end of the junction differs from germline and may be a read error. The rearrangement links TRBV7-7 to TRBJ2-5; D may match TRBD1 or TRBD2 (6 bases each). Per germline, CDR1 SSHAT and CDR2 FNYEAQ (reference sequence). The CDR3 is made up of 17 amino acids. CDR3 coding DNA: TGTGCTAGCAGCAACCCTTTGGAGGGGGAAGGTCAAGAGACCCAGTACTTC. It yields the protein CASSNPLEGEGQETQYF.

The gene calls are TRBV11-3 and TRBJ2-3; TRBD2 matches at 16 bases. Germline CDR1 and CDR2: SGHNT and YENEEA. The trim removed 3 bases at V and 6 bases at J, leaving 6 bases unmatched. There are 17 residues in the CDR3. CDR3 nucleotides: TGTGCCAGCAGCTTCGGGACTAGCGGGGGGGCGGCCGATACGCAGTATTTT. As protein: CASSFGTSGGAADTQYF.

The chain recombines TRBV4-3 with TRBJ1-2; D gene unclear. Germline V gene lookup returns CDR1 LGHNA and CDR2 YSLEER. The CDR3 has 14 amino acids. V dropped 2 bases and J dropped 4 bases, with 11 bases sitting between them. CDR3: CASSQMSGSYGYTF. Written as DNA, the CDR3 is TGCGCCAGCAGCCAAATGTCGGGCAGCTATGGCTACACCTTC.